These 8 T cell receptor beta chains share one sample of origin, sequenced in a study of T cell responses to AZD1222 COVID-19 vaccine. TCRdb's copy holds only in-frame clones and misses some; the assay was immunoSEQ multiplex PCR. The sample lists 100,000 to 150,000 clones, 87% occurring once. The starting material was peripheral blood, obtained on day 0 of AZD1222 vaccination. The receptors stem from an adult in good health.

The chain joins TRBV6-2 or TRBV6-3 to TRBJ2-2; D uncertain. Germline CDR1 is MNHEY and CDR2 is SVGEGT. The CDR3 has 13 amino acids. Between the trimmed V and J ends, which lost 0 bases and 5 bases, there was a span of 4 bases. CDR3 region: CASSYSGTGELFF. In DNA, the CDR3 is TGTGCCAGCAGTTACTCAGGAACCGGGGAGCTGTTTTTT.

On this clone itself: Sequence at one end of the junction differs from germline and may be a read error. The genes are TRBV27 and TRBJ2-7, with 9 bases fitting TRBD1. The germline CDR1 and CDR2 sequences are MNHEY and SMNVEV (reference sequence). The CDR3 totals 15 residues. CDR3 sequence reads: CASSVSGQGTYEQYF. CDR3 coding DNA: TGTGCCAGCAGTGTATCGGGACAGGGTACCTACGAGCAGTACTTC.

The rearrangement links TRBV29-1 to TRBJ1-2; tentative D call: TRBD1 (5 bases). Trimming removed 4 bases from V and 4 bases from J, with 10 bases in between. The CDR3 spans 12 residues. Germline assignment: CDR1 SQVTM and CDR2 ANQGSEA. CDR3 sequence: CSVASGSYGYTF. For the CDR3, the DNA is TGCAGCGTTGCATCAGGGTCCTATGGCTACACCTTC.

The V gene is TRBV28, the J gene TRBJ1-2; no clear D. This CDR3 has 13 amino acids. Trimming stripped 2 bases from V and 6 bases from J, with 10 bases between. Per germline, CDR1 MDHEN and CDR2 SYDVKM. CDR3 nucleotides: TGTGCCAGCAGTTTAGTTACAAGAGATGGCTACACCTTC. The encoded protein is CASSLVTRDGYTF.

The rearrangement uses TRBV25-1 and TRBJ2-7; 7 bases agree with TRBD1. CDR3 length: 15 amino acids. The junction had 10 bases not matched to a gene; V was cut back by 6 bases and J by 2 bases. Germline V CDR1 and CDR2: MGHDK, SYGVNS. CDR3 nucleotide sequence: TGTGCCAGCAGCGCAATCGGGGACAGAACCTACGAGCAGTACTTC. This gives the protein CASSAIGDRTYEQYF.

This clone occurred a few times. The chain carries TRBV7-9 and TRBJ2-7; 8 bases are a match to TRBD1. The germline V gene has CDR1 SEHNR and CDR2 FQNEAQ (reference sequence). The CDR3 has 15 amino acids. V lost 7 bases to trimming and J lost 5 bases; unmatched junction nucleotides: 13. The CDR3 protein is CASNPLTGVPNEQYF. The CDR3 DNA follows: TGTGCCAGCAACCCTCTGACAGGGGTCCCCAACGAGCAGTACTTC.

The chain combines TRBV4-3 with TRBJ2-7, with D tentatively TRBD1 (5 bases). CDR3 length equals 18 residues. V was trimmed by 0 bases and J by 3 bases, leaving 21 bases between them. CDR1 and CDR2 from the germline V gene are LGHNA and YSLEER. Here the CDR3 reads CASSQERQGRALNYEQYF. In DNA form, the CDR3 reads TGCGCCAGCAGCCAAGAGCGGCAGGGAAGAGCCCTTAACTACGAGCAGTACTTC.

CDR3 in DNA: TGTGCCAGCAGCCAAGAAGGCCCGGGCAGCTATAGCAATCAGCCCCAGCATTTT. Translating gives CASSQEGPGSYSNQPQHF. The chain combines TRBV3-1 (or the pseudogene TRBV3-2) with TRBJ1-5; no firm D call. Germline V lookup: CDR1 LGHDT, CDR2 YNNKEL (reference sequence). V lost 0 bases, J lost 0 bases, and 15 bases lay in between. CDR3 length: 18 residues.